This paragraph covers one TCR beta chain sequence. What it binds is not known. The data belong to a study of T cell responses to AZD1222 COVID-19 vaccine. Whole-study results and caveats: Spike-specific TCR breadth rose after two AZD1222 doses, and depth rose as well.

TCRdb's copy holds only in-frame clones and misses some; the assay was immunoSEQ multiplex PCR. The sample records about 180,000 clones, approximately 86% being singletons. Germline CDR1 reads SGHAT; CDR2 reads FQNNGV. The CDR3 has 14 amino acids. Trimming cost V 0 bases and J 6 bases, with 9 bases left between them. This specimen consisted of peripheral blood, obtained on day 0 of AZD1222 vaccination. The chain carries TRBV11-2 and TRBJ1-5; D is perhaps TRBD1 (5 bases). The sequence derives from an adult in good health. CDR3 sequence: CASSLERGGQPQHF. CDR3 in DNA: TGTGCCAGCAGCTTAGAAAGGGGTGGTCAGCCCCAGCATTTT.